The source of this TCR beta chain is a study of blood T cells in healthy people across ages. This clonotype showed up just once. Germline V gene lookup returns CDR1 LNHNV and CDR2 YYDKDF (reference sequence). The CDR3 extends over 17 amino acids. J lost 12 bases, V lost 4 bases, and 21 bases had no gene match. Then a second PCR, running roughly 7 to 12 cycles, was carried out with a sample-barcoded 5' primer and a J-beta primer mix. Every cDNA molecule bore a tag from a template-switch adaptor containing 12 random nucleotides. A single record per CDR3 protein comes from TCRdb applying MiXCR to the 5' RACE reads. The repertoire holds about 1 million distinct CDR3 sequences, with roughly 45% as singletons.

This sequence was found in a woman aged 55-75 years in good health. The specimen was blood. This sequence joins TRBV15 and TRBJ2-7; TRBD1 matches 10 bases. The CDR3 reads CATSTGRDRGLGFSRYF. CDR3 coding DNA: TGTGCCACCAGCACTGGCCGGGACAGGGGACTAGGGTTTAGTAGGTACTTC.